Given below is one T cell receptor beta chain in context. This entry is derived from a study of blood T cell repertoires in COVID-19. Methods used by the authors: By means of reference gene primer amplification, nucleated cell counts were estimated. The table came from immunoSEQ multiplex PCR; TCRdb's copy has only in-frame clones and leaves some out. Clonal size and the V and J genes are those of that table, whereas D and trimming came from the DNA. The table shows tens of thousands of clones, with approximately 94% occurring only once. V shed 0 bases and J shed 2 bases, with 14 bases lying between them. Germline values: CDR1 SQVTM, CDR2 ANQGSEA. CDR3 length equals 15 residues.

Sequenced: peripheral blood. V usage is TRBV29-1 and J usage is TRBJ2-7, with D possibly TRBD1 on 5 matching bases. This TCR came from a human donor with active COVID-19. The donor label of this sample is uncertain. CDR3 sequence reads: CSVEDPAGFAYEQYF. CDR3 in DNA: TGCAGCGTTGAAGATCCGGCAGGGTTCGCCTACGAGCAGTACTTC.